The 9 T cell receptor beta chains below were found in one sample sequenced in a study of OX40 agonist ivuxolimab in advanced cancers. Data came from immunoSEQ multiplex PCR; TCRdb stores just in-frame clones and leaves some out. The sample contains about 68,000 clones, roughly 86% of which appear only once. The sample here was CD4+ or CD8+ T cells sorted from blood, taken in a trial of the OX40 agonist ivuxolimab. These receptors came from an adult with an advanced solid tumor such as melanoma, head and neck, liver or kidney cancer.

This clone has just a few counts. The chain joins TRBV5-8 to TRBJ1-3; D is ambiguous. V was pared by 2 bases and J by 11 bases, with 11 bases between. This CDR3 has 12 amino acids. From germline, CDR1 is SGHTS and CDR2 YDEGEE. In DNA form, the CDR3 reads TGTGCCAGCAGCTTACGTAAAGGTCCCATATATTTT. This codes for CASSLRKGPIYF.

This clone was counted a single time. The CDR3 coding sequence is TGTGCCAGCAGCCAAGAAGTCACACAAGAGACCCAGTACTTC. Protein sequence: CASSQEVTQETQYF. V and J are TRBV4-2 and TRBJ2-5; D gene uncertain. Germline V CDR1 and CDR2: LGHNA, YNFKEQ. The CDR3 covers 14 residues. V shed 0 bases and J shed 2 bases, with 7 bases lying between them.

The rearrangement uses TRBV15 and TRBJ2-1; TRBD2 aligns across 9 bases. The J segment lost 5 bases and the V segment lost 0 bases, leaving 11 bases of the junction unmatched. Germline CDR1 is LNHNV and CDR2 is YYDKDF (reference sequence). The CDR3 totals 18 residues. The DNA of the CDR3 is TGTGCCACCAGCAGAGATCTAGAGAGCGGGAGGCGCGACAATGAGCAGTTCTTC. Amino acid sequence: CATSRDLESGRRDNEQFF.

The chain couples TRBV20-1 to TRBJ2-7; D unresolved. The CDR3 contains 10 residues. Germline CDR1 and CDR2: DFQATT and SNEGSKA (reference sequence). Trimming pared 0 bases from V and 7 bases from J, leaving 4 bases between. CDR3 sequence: CSAREGEQYF. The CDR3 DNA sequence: TGCAGTGCTAGAGAGGGGGAGCAGTACTTC.

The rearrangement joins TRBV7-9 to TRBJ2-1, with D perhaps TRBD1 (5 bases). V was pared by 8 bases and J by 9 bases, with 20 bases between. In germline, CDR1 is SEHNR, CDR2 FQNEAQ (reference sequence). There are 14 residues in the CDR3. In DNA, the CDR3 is TGTGCCAGCGGTACAGGAGTTAACATGGGTGAGCAGTTCTTC. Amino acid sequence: CASGTGVNMGEQFF.

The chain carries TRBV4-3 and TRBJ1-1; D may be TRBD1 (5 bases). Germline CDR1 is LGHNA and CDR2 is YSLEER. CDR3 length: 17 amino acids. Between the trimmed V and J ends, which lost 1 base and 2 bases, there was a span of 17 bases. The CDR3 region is CASSQAPFKQENTEAFF. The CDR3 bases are TGCGCCAGCAGCCAAGCCCCCTTCAAACAGGAAAACACTGAAGCTTTCTTT.

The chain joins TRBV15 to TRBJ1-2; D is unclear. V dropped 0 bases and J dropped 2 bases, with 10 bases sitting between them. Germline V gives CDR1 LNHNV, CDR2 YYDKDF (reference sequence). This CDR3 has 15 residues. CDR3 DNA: TGTGCCACCAGCAGAGATCGCGCCCAAAACTATGGCTACACCTTC. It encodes CATSRDRAQNYGYTF.

This chain's CDR3 is CASSLFRLAVYNEQFF. In DNA, the CDR3 is TGTGCCAGCAGCTTGTTCCGACTAGCGGTTTACAATGAGCAGTTCTTC. The chain recombines TRBV5-4 with TRBJ2-1; 9 bases map to TRBD2. The CDR3 runs to 16 residues. Unmatched junction bases numbered 6, after V lost 1 base and J lost 4 bases. The V gene's germline CDR1 is SGHNT and CDR2 YYREEE (reference sequence). Full variable domain (rest looked up from reference TRBV5-4 and TRBJ2-1): ETGVTQSPTHLIKTRGQQVTLRCSSQSGHNTVSWYQQALGQGPQFIFQYYREEENGRGNFPPRFSGLQFPNYSSELNVNALELDDSALYLCASSLFRLAVYNEQFFGPGTRLTVL.

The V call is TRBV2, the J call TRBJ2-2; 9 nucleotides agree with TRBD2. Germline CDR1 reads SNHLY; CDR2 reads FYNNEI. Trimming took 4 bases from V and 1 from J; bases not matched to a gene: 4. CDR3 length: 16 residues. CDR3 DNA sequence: TGTGCCAGCAGTGCTAGCGGGATTTGGAACACCGGGGAGCTGTTTTTT. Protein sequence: CASSASGIWNTGELFF.